The next 28 T cell receptor beta chains were all read from a single sample in a study of identical twins. TCRdb processed the 5' RACE reads anew with MiXCR; each CDR3 protein has one entry. The sample has about 690,000 distinct CDR3 sequences, around 6% seen once; the top ten hold 1.5% to 2%. Sequenced: naive T cells sorted from blood. The source of these receptors is a man between 18 and 29 years old in good health.

J is TRBJ2-2 and V is TRBV4-3; 9 positions match TRBD2. Looked up from germline, CDR1 is LGHNA and CDR2 is YSLEER. V dropped 0 bases and J dropped 0; count of bases not matched to a gene: 2. The CDR3 has 17 amino acids. The CDR3 loop reads CASSQDGGRANTGELFF. The CDR3 bases are TGCGCCAGCAGCCAAGACGGCGGGAGGGCGAACACCGGGGAGCTGTTTTTT.

This clonotype occurred a few times. The V call is TRBV7-2, the J call TRBJ2-7, with 11 bases aligning to TRBD2. This CDR3 has 15 residues. Germline assignment: CDR1 SGHTA and CDR2 FQGNSA. V trimming: 5 bases; J trimming: 2 bases; junction bases outside the gene matches: 5. This chain's CDR3 is CASSVTSGVTYEQYF. CDR3 bases: TGTGCCAGCAGCGTGACTAGCGGGGTCACCTACGAGCAGTACTTC.

This sequence joins TRBV4-3 and TRBJ2-3; the match to TRBD2 covers 15 bases. The CDR3 runs 19 residues. J lost 0 bases, V lost 0 bases, and 4 bases had no gene match. The germline V gene encodes CDR1 LGHNA and CDR2 YSLEER. The CDR3 nucleotides read TGCGCCAGCAGCCAAGAGGGACTAGCGGGAGGCCGGAGCACAGATACGCAGTATTTT. This encodes CASSQEGLAGGRSTDTQYF.

V is TRBV4-2 and J is TRBJ2-7; 7 nucleotides agree with TRBD2. Germline-derived CDR1 and CDR2 are LGHNA and YNFKEQ. V lost 1 base to trimming and J lost 1 base; unmatched junction nucleotides: 13. The CDR3 sequence is 18 residues long. The CDR3 loop reads CASSQGDRVGRGSYEQYF. Here the CDR3 DNA reads TGTGCCAGCAGCCAAGGGGACCGCGTAGGGCGGGGGTCCTACGAGCAGTACTTC.

In this sample, this clonotype turned up many times. The gene calls are TRBV5-5 and TRBJ2-3; D may match TRBD1 or TRBD2 (5 bases each). The CDR3 length is 13 residues. The germline gives CDR1 SGHKS, CDR2 YYEKEE (reference sequence). Deletions cut 1 base from V and 4 bases from J, with 7 bases between. The chain's CDR3 is CASSLRGADTQYF. The CDR3 bases are TGTGCCAGCAGCTTGAGAGGGGCAGATACGCAGTATTTT.

The chain links TRBV24-1 to TRBJ2-2, with 8 bases identical to TRBD1. Germline V lookup: CDR1 KGHDR, CDR2 SFDVKD. This CDR3 is 17 amino acids long. With V trimmed by 3 bases and J by 5 bases, 10 bases remained unmatched. CDR3: CATSDAMQGARTGELFF. Here the CDR3 DNA reads TGTGCCACCAGTGATGCCATGCAGGGGGCACGGACCGGGGAGCTGTTTTTT.

This clonotype came up many times. The chain combines TRBV28 with TRBJ1-1; possibly TRBD1 for D (5 bases). The CDR3 contains 15 residues. V was pared by 5 bases and J by 1 base, with 14 bases between. Germline CDR1 reads MDHEN; CDR2 reads SYDVKM. The CDR3 DNA is TGTGCCAGCAGTCCCCGGGGGTGGAAGAACACTGAAGCTTTCTTT. It codes for CASSPRGWKNTEAFF.

The CDR3 coding sequence is TGTGCCACCAGCAGAGAACAGGGGATTGTAGGCGAGCAGTACTTC. Its protein is CATSREQGIVGEQYF. The chain employs TRBV15 and TRBJ2-7, with 7 bases fitting TRBD1. From germline, CDR1 is LNHNV and CDR2 YYDKDF (reference sequence). After removal of 0 bases from V and 6 bases from J, the junction contained 8 bases not matched to a gene. The CDR3 contains 15 residues.

This clonotype was seen a few times. The rearrangement links TRBV3-1 to TRBJ2-1, with unresolved D. The CDR3 length is 15 residues. Germline V gene lookup returns CDR1 LGHDT and CDR2 YNNKEL (reference sequence). V lost 5 bases and J lost 9, with 20 bases in between. CDR3 sequence: CASSGPGPTSSEQFF. Here the CDR3 DNA reads TGTGCCAGCAGCGGACCGGGTCCCACCTCCAGTGAGCAGTTCTTC.

The chain joins TRBV20-1 to TRBJ1-2; D gene unclear. Germline CDR1 DFQATT, CDR2 SNEGSKA (reference sequence). CDR3 size: 14 residues. V was shortened by 6 bases and J by 4 bases, with 18 bases between the two germline ends. The CDR3 is CSAEGRPILYGYTF. CDR3 nucleotides: TGCAGTGCCGAAGGTCGGCCAATACTCTATGGCTACACCTTC.

This clonotype was seen ten or more times. The CDR3 sequence is CSARGRYEQYF. The CDR3 bases are TGCAGTGCTAGGGGAAGATACGAGCAGTACTTC. The chain has TRBV20-1 and TRBJ2-7; D unclear. The CDR3 has 11 amino acids. Germline CDR1 is DFQATT and CDR2 is SNEGSKA (reference sequence). The V end lost 3 bases, the J end lost 4 bases, and 7 bases lay between the germline ends.

This clonotype was picked up a small number of times. This chain uses TRBV29-1 with TRBJ2-5; weak D call: TRBD1 (5 bases). The germline V and J ends were trimmed by 7 bases and 2 bases, with 26 bases remaining between them. There are 17 residues in the CDR3. CDR1 SQVTM and CDR2 ANQGSEA come from the germline V gene. The CDR3 nucleotides are TGCAGCGGTTACCTAAGGGGTGGGGCTGGGTCACAAGAGACCCAGTACTTC. This sequence encodes CSGYLRGGAGSQETQYF.

This sequence joins TRBV6-5 and TRBJ2-3; the D is unclear. This CDR3 is 14 amino acids long. Germline-derived CDR1 and CDR2 are MNHEY and SVGAGI. V lost 0 bases to trimming and J lost 4 bases, with 8 bases between them. The CDR3 DNA sequence: TGTGCCAGCAGTTACTCAAGGGTCGCAGATACGCAGTATTTT. Amino acid sequence: CASSYSRVADTQYF.

This clonotype was seen more than once but under ten times. V is TRBV6-5 and J is TRBJ2-3, with D hard to call. The CDR3 is made up of 16 amino acids. The V end lost 2 bases, the J end lost 1 base, and 13 bases lay between the germline ends. Germline CDR1 is MNHEY and CDR2 is SVGAGI. The CDR3 region has the DNA TGTGCCAGCAGTTACCCATCCGCGGACGGCACAGATACGCAGTATTTT. It is translated as CASSYPSADGTDTQYF.

Many counts were recorded for this clonotype. The V call is TRBV27, the J call TRBJ1-5; D unclear. The V gene lost 5 bases and the J gene lost 4 bases, with 12 bases spanning the gap. CDR3 length: 14 amino acids. CDR1 MNHEY and CDR2 SMNVEV come from the germline V gene (reference sequence). CDR3 sequence: CASSVRPGNQPQHF. CDR3 coding DNA: TGTGCCAGCAGTGTTAGACCGGGGAATCAGCCCCAGCATTTT.

In its sample, this clonotype was seen many times. The chain joins TRBV7-9 to TRBJ2-7; D possibly corresponds to TRBD1 (6 bases). Germline lookup yields CDR1 SEHNR and CDR2 FQNEAQ (reference sequence). The CDR3 consists of 15 residues. Trimming took off 5 bases at V and 5 bases at J, with 19 bases between the two ends. The CDR3 spells CASSPTGSGMDEQYF. As DNA, the CDR3 is TGTGCCAGCAGCCCAACAGGGTCTGGTATGGACGAGCAGTACTTC.

This clonotype was seen ten or more times. This chain uses TRBV7-8 with TRBJ1-4, with unresolved D. The V and J ends lost 4 bases and 4 bases respectively, with 13 bases between them. Per germline, CDR1 SGHVS and CDR2 FQNEAQ. This CDR3 is 15 amino acids long. DNA of the CDR3: TGTGCCAGCAGCTCTAGGACGGCATTTAATGAAAAACTGTTTTTT. Translating it yields CASSSRTAFNEKLFF.

V usage is TRBV7-9 and J usage is TRBJ1-6, with 9 nucleotides matching TRBD1. The CDR3 has 16 amino acids. Germline loops: CDR1 SEHNR, CDR2 FQNEAQ (reference sequence). V gave up 4 bases and J gave up 10 bases; unmatched junction bases: 11. CDR3 DNA: TGTGCCAGCAGCTCCGCCCGGGACAGGGAAGACTCACCCCTCCACTTT. Its protein is CASSSARDREDSPLHF.

The CDR3 DNA sequence: TGCAGTGCTAGAGGAAACATACAGGGGTTAGTGCATTCACCCCTCCACTTT. Its protein is CSARGNIQGLVHSPLHF. The chain is built from TRBV20-1 and TRBJ1-6; TRBD1 matches at 7 bases. Per the germline V gene, CDR1 is DFQATT and CDR2 is SNEGSKA (reference sequence). The CDR3 is 17 residues long. V lost 1 base and J lost 8; bases outside the gene matches: 14.

This clonotype was seen a handful of times. The chain carries TRBV13 and TRBJ2-5; 8 bases line up with TRBD1. In germline, CDR1 is PRHDT, CDR2 FYEKMQ (reference sequence). J lost 5 bases, V lost 6 bases, and 8 bases had no gene match. The CDR3 is 14 residues long. As DNA, the CDR3 is TGTGCCAGCAGTTCGCAGGGGGCCGTGGAGACCCAGTACTTC. Its protein product is CASSSQGAVETQYF.

The V call is TRBV28, the J call TRBJ2-7, with a tentative D call TRBD1 (6 bases). Trimming took off 10 bases at V and 2 bases at J, with 15 bases between the two ends. The CDR3 covers 13 residues. The germline gives CDR1 MDHEN, CDR2 SYDVKM. CDR3 DNA: TGTGCCACCAGGCCAGGGGCGACCTACGAGCAGTACTTC. Translated: CATRPGATYEQYF.

This clonotype was seen only a few times. The rearrangement uses TRBV20-1 and TRBJ2-1, with TRBD2 matching over 12 bases. Trimming at V came to 3 bases and at J to 8 bases, leaving 5 bases not matched to a gene. This CDR3 is built from 14 residues. Germline V CDR1 and CDR2: DFQATT, SNEGSKA (reference sequence). In DNA, the CDR3 is TGCAGTGCTAGCCATCTAGCGGGAGGGCATGAGCAGTTCTTC. It codes for CSASHLAGGHEQFF.

This clonotype was observed a handful of times. J is TRBJ2-3 and V is TRBV3-1; 9 bases map to TRBD2. Germline V gene lookup returns CDR1 LGHDT and CDR2 YNNKEL (reference sequence). V lost 2 bases to trimming and J lost 2 bases; unmatched junction nucleotides: 8. The CDR3 contains 17 residues. In DNA form, the CDR3 reads TGTGCCAGCAGCCAACAGTGGACTAGCGAGAACACAGATACGCAGTATTTT. Encoded protein: CASSQQWTSENTDTQYF.

Ten or more counts support this clonotype. This chain links TRBV29-1 with TRBJ2-5; D is ambiguous. In germline, CDR1 is SQVTM, CDR2 ANQGSEA. Deletions cut 4 bases from V and 5 bases from J, with 11 bases between. The CDR3 runs to 12 residues. This CDR3 reads CSVVELGETQYF. CDR3 sequence (DNA): TGCAGCGTTGTCGAATTAGGGGAGACCCAGTACTTC. Drawing the rest from reference TRBV29-1 and TRBJ2-5, the complete variable domain is SAVISQKPSRDICQRGTSLTIQCQVDSQVTMMFWYRQQPGQSLTLIATANQGSEATYESGFVIDKFPISRPNLTFSTLTVSNMSPEDSSIYLCSVVELGETQYFGPGTRLLVL.

This clonotype showed up many times. The V call is TRBV20-1, the J call TRBJ2-3; 13 bases are a match to TRBD2. Germline V gives CDR1 DFQATT, CDR2 SNEGSKA (reference sequence). With V trimmed by 6 bases and J by 2 bases, 5 bases remained unmatched. The CDR3 has 15 amino acids. CDR3 in amino acids: CSAEGLAGLTDTQYF. In DNA, the CDR3 is TGCAGTGCCGAGGGACTAGCGGGGCTCACAGATACGCAGTATTTT.

This clonotype was detected many times. This sequence joins TRBV20-1 and TRBJ2-7, with 11 bases fitting TRBD2. There are 15 residues in the CDR3. CDR1 is DFQATT, CDR2 SNEGSKA, per germline (reference sequence). The CDR3 DNA reads as TGCGGCTGTTTATCCGGGACTAGCGGCTCCTACGAGCAGTACTTC. Its translation is CGCLSGTSGSYEQYF.

The J gene is TRBJ2-1, the V gene TRBV19, with 14 bases lining up with TRBD2. CDR3 length: 15 residues. Germline loops: CDR1 LNHDA, CDR2 SQIVND (reference sequence). Germline trimming cut 4 bases from V and 9 bases from J; bases unmatched to any gene: 5. CDR3 nucleotides: TGTGCCAGTAGTAAGGGACTAGCGGGAGCTAGTGAGCAGTTCTTC. This codes for CASSKGLAGASEQFF.

This clonotype was counted between two and nine times. This chain uses TRBV18 with TRBJ2-1, with a tentative D call TRBD1 (6 bases). This CDR3 has 16 residues. Deletions cut 6 bases from V and 0 bases from J, with 15 bases between. The germline gives CDR1 KGHSH, CDR2 LQKENI. The CDR3 is CASSHGQKSSYNEQFF. CDR3 coding DNA: TGTGCCAGCTCCCACGGACAGAAGAGCTCCTACAATGAGCAGTTCTTC.